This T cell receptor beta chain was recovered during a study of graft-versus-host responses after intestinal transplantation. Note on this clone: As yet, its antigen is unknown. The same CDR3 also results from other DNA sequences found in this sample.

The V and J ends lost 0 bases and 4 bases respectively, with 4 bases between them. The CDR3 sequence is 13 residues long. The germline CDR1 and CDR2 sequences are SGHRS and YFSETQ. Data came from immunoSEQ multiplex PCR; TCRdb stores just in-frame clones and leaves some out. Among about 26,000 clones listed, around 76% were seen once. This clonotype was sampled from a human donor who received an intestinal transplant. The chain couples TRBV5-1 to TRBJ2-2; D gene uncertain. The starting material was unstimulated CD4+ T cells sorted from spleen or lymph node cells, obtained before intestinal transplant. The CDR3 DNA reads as TGCGCCAGCAGCTTGGTTGTCACCGGGGAGCTGTTTTTT. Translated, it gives CASSLVVTGELFF. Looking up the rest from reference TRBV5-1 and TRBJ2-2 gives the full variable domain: KAGVTQTPRYLIKTRGQQVTLSCSPISGHRSVSWYQQTPGQGLQFLFEYFSETQRNKGNFPGRFSGRQFSNSRSEMNVSTLELGDSALYLCASSLVVTGELFFGEGSRLTVL.